The TCR beta chain described here comes from a study of technical replicates of blood from a handful of donors. Produced via immunoSEQ multiplex PCR; TCRdb's table is partial and in-frame only. The sample gives tens of thousands of clones, around 94% of which show up once; about 0.26% is in the top ten. With 9 bases clipped from V and 6 bases from J, the junction kept 15 bases outside the gene matches. Germline CDR1 WNHNN, CDR2 SYGVQD (reference sequence). The CDR3 runs 15 residues. What was sequenced was T cells isolated from PBMCs. The clonotype comes from a human donor in good health. This chain links TRBV10-1 with TRBJ2-7; the match to TRBD2 covers 9 bases. The CDR3 reads CASSASGTSPLEQYF. CDR3 nucleotide sequence: TGCGCCAGTTCGGCCTCCGGGACTAGCCCCCTCGAGCAGTACTTC.